The rows below give T cell receptor beta chains drawn from one sample of a study of blood T cell repertoires in COVID-19. Using immunoSEQ multiplex PCR, the repertoire was profiled, and TCRdb retains in-frame clones only, with some absent. Here the sample spans about 140,000 clones, 80% to 85% being singletons. Sequencing used peripheral blood. The receptors stem from a woman aged 60-75 years with acute or convalescent COVID-19. The CDR3 runs from the conserved cysteine through the conserved F or W. A D gene is named only where the DNA matches it firmly. Clone size appears in some rows only: once, few, many, or a class for an expanded clone.

abundance: NA
d_gene: NA
v_gene: TRBV2
j_gene: TRBJ1-1
CDR3nt: TGTGCCAGCGGTAATGGGCTGCTCACTGAAGCTTTCTTT
CDR3aa: CASGNGLLTEAFF

abundance: NA
d_gene: NA
v_gene: TRBV19
j_gene: TRBJ1-3
CDR3nt: TGTGCCAGTAGTATTGGTTACAGTCACACCATATATTTT
CDR3aa: CASSIGYSHTIYF

abundance: NA
d_gene: NA
v_gene: TRBV11-3
j_gene: TRBJ1-2
CDR3nt: TGTGCCAGCAGCCCCCAGACAGGTCTCTATGGCTACACCTTC
CDR3aa: CASSPQTGLYGYTF

abundance: NA
d_gene: NA
v_gene: TRBV28
j_gene: TRBJ1-2
CDR3nt: TGTGCCAGCAGTAGAAGGGAGGGCTCCACCTTC
CDR3aa: CASSRREGSTF

abundance: few
d_gene: NA
v_gene: TRBV11-2
j_gene: TRBJ2-7
CDR3nt: TGTGCCAGCAGCTTACTTACAGAGGGCGGATGGTACGAGCAGTACTTC
CDR3aa: CASSLLTEGGWYEQYF

abundance: once
d_gene: TRBD2
v_gene: TRBV7-2
j_gene: TRBJ2-1
CDR3nt: TGTGCCAGCAGCCCCCGGACTAGCGGGAGAATACACAATGAGCAGTTCTTC
CDR3aa: CASSPRTSGRIHNEQFF

abundance: once
d_gene: TRBD1
v_gene: TRBV19
j_gene: TRBJ1-2
CDR3nt: TGTGCCAGTAGTTCGGGGACAGGAACCTATGGCTACACCTTC
CDR3aa: CASSSGTGTYGYTF

abundance: NA
d_gene: TRBD1
v_gene: TRBV9
j_gene: TRBJ1-1
CDR3nt: TGTGCCAGCAGCGTAGAGGATTTTATGGGGACAGAGAACACTGAAGCTTTCTTT
CDR3aa: CASSVEDFMGTENTEAFF

abundance: NA
d_gene: TRBD2
v_gene: TRBV10-2
j_gene: TRBJ2-1
CDR3nt: TGCGCCAGCAGTGACCGCGGGAGCCCGTTAGTTAAGCAGTTCTTC
CDR3aa: CASSDRGSPLVKQFF

abundance: NA
d_gene: NA
v_gene: TRBV28
j_gene: TRBJ1-6
CDR3nt: TGTGCCAGCAGTCCGCCCTCCCCGGGGTGGTCACCCCTCCACTTT
CDR3aa: CASSPPSPGWSPLHF

abundance: NA
d_gene: NA
v_gene: TRBV28
j_gene: TRBJ1-5
CDR3nt: TGTGCCAGCAGTCCTCAGGGGCATGGGAGCAATCAGCCCCAGCATTTT
CDR3aa: CASSPQGHGSNQPQHF

abundance: few
d_gene: NA
v_gene: TRBV19
j_gene: TRBJ2-1
CDR3nt: TGTGCCAGTAGTTTATCCGGGGGGCTCTATGAGCAGTTCTTC
CDR3aa: CASSLSGGLYEQFF

abundance: NA
d_gene: NA
v_gene: TRBV28
j_gene: TRBJ1-5
CDR3nt: TGTGCCAGCAGTTTATCCGTTTTGCAGCCCCAGCATTTT
CDR3aa: CASSLSVLQPQHF

abundance: NA
d_gene: NA
v_gene: TRBV5-6
j_gene: TRBJ2-4
CDR3nt: TGTGCCAGCAGCTCAATTATACAGAATATTCAGTACTTC
CDR3aa: CASSSIIQNIQYF

abundance: NA
d_gene: TRBD1
v_gene: TRBV15
j_gene: TRBJ1-3
CDR3nt: TGTGCCACCAGCAGAGATCGGCCTTGGACAGGGAAGTCGGGAAACACCATATATTTT
CDR3aa: CATSRDRPWTGKSGNTIYF

abundance: NA
d_gene: NA
v_gene: TRBV5-8
j_gene: TRBJ1-5
CDR3nt: TGTGCCAGCAGCTTTTCAGGGAGCAATCAGCCCCAGCATTTT
CDR3aa: CASSFSGSNQPQHF

abundance: once
d_gene: TRBD2
v_gene: TRBV5-4
j_gene: TRBJ2-7
CDR3nt: TGTGCCAGCAGCCCCCTAGCGGGAGGATCCTACGAGCAGTACTTC
CDR3aa: CASSPLAGGSYEQYF

abundance: NA
d_gene: NA
v_gene: TRBV7-2
j_gene: TRBJ1-2
CDR3nt: TGTGCCAGCAGCTTCCCAGGAGGAGGTTATGGCTACACCTTC
CDR3aa: CASSFPGGGYGYTF

abundance: NA
d_gene: TRBD2
v_gene: TRBV6-1
j_gene: TRBJ2-5
CDR3nt: TGTGCCAGCAGTGCCCGGGACACTTGGACTAGCGGAAACCAAGAGACCCAGTACTTC
CDR3aa: CASSARDTWTSGNQETQYF

abundance: NA
d_gene: NA
v_gene: TRBV7-8
j_gene: TRBJ2-1
CDR3nt: TGTGCCAGCAGCGCAGGAAGCTCCGTGAAGTACAATGAGCAGTTCTTC
CDR3aa: CASSAGSSVKYNEQFF